These 32 T cell receptor beta chains were all obtained from the same sample, sequenced in a study of blood T cells in healthy people across ages. Sample-barcoded 5' priming and a J-beta primer mix drove a second PCR of roughly 6 to 12 cycles. TCRdb redid the calling of the 5' RACE reads with MiXCR, one entry per CDR3 protein. This table holds roughly 1,100,000 distinct CDR3 sequences, roughly a quarter found once. These data were also filed under a second study, of T cells of mothers and their children.

The sample was blood. All receptors derive from a girl aged 2 to 10 in good health.

The chain couples TRBV6-5 to TRBJ2-7; 9 bases agree with TRBD2. CDR3 length: 15 residues. With V trimmed by 8 bases and J by 0 bases, 8 bases remained unmatched. Germline loops: CDR1 MNHEY, CDR2 SVGAGI. CDR3 in DNA: TGTGCCAGCTTTACCTTGACTAGCGGCTCCTACGAGCAGTACTTC. This translates into CASFTLTSGSYEQYF.

This clonotype has more than one count but fewer than ten. The genes are TRBV6-2 or TRBV6-3 and TRBJ1-5; perhaps TRBD1 as D (6 bases). The CDR3 is 19 residues long. The germline V gene has CDR1 MNHEY and CDR2 SVGEGT. Trimming stripped 5 bases from V and 0 bases from J, with 23 bases between. The CDR3 is CASSAKEGQTVYSNQPQHF. Here the CDR3 DNA reads TGTGCCAGCAGTGCGAAGGAAGGACAGACAGTTTATAGCAATCAGCCCCAGCATTTT.

This sequence joins TRBV3-1 and TRBJ2-7, with TRBD2 identical over 8 bases. Trimming took 6 bases from V and 0 from J; bases not matched to a gene: 7. The length of the CDR3 is 15 residues. Germline V gene sequence: CDR1 LGHDT, CDR2 YNNKEL (reference sequence). Here the CDR3 DNA reads TGTGCCAGCAGGGGAGCGGGGGCCAACTCCTACGAGCAGTACTTC. It encodes CASRGAGANSYEQYF.

The chain links TRBV7-2 to TRBJ1-2, with unresolved D. V lost 3 bases, J lost 8 bases, and 16 bases lay in between. CDR1 is SGHTA and CDR2 is FQGNSA in the germline V gene. The length of the CDR3 is 14 residues. CDR3 nucleotide sequence: TGTGCCAGCAGCTTCTCTTTGGGGAGCGAAGGCTACACCTTC. It is translated as CASSFSLGSEGYTF.

The V call is TRBV27, the J call TRBJ1-1; a possible D gene is TRBD1 (5 bases). This CDR3 region has 15 residues. With 4 bases removed from V and 7 bases from J, the gap between germline ends came to 19 bases. The germline CDR1 and CDR2 sequences are MNHEY and SMNVEV (reference sequence). CDR3 amino acids: CASSSLGVPGREAFF. DNA of the CDR3: TGTGCCAGCAGTTCTCTAGGGGTCCCGGGTCGTGAAGCTTTCTTT.

V gene TRBV15 combines with J gene TRBJ1-2; D is undetermined. CDR1 and CDR2 (germline): LNHNV, YYDKDF (reference sequence). CDR3 size: 13 residues. The V end was cut by 5 bases, the J end by 4 bases, with 11 bases between. The CDR3 sequence is CATSADRFYGYTF. CDR3 sequence (DNA): TGTGCCACCAGCGCAGACCGATTCTATGGCTACACCTTC.

J is TRBJ2-4 and V is TRBV29-1; weak D call: TRBD2 (6 bases). V lost 4 bases and J lost 7, with 14 bases in between. The CDR3 length is 13 residues. The germline V gene encodes CDR1 SQVTM and CDR2 ANQGSEA. The CDR3 DNA is TGCAGCGTTGGGGACGCGGGGCGGAACATTCAGTACTTC. It codes for CSVGDAGRNIQYF.

The V gene is TRBV28, the J gene TRBJ2-7; 13 nucleotides match TRBD2. The J segment lost 2 bases and the V segment lost 5 bases, leaving 3 bases of the junction unmatched. This CDR3 has 15 residues. Germline CDR1 and CDR2: MDHEN and SYDVKM. The CDR3 loop reads CASSQGTSGTYEQYF. The CDR3 DNA follows: TGTGCCAGCAGTCAAGGGACTAGCGGGACCTACGAGCAGTACTTC.

This clonotype was seen only a few times. The gene calls are TRBV5-1 and TRBJ2-3; D unresolved. The CDR3 sequence is 14 residues long. With 4 bases removed from V and 3 bases from J, the gap between germline ends came to 12 bases. Germline V CDR1 and CDR2: SGHRS, YFSETQ. Here the CDR3 DNA reads TGCGCCAGCAGCACCGGCGCGGAAACAGATACGCAGTATTTT. This encodes CASSTGAETDTQYF. Together with reference TRBV5-1 and TRBJ2-3, the CDR3 gives the full variable domain: KAGVTQTPRYLIKTRGQQVTLSCSPISGHRSVSWYQQTPGQGLQFLFEYFSETQRNKGNFPGRFSGRQFSNSRSEMNVSTLELGDSALYLCASSTGAETDTQYFGPGTRLTVL.

This chain joins TRBV7-9 and TRBJ2-6, with D unclear. Germline CDR1 reads SEHNR; CDR2 reads FQNEAQ (reference sequence). Deletions cut 4 bases from V and 0 bases from J, with 10 bases between. This CDR3 is 16 amino acids long. The CDR3 bases are TGTGCCAGCAGCTCAGAGAGTATCTCTGGGGCCAACGTCCTGACTTTC. It is translated as CASSSESISGANVLTF.

This clonotype has more than one count but fewer than ten. The J gene is TRBJ2-7, the V gene TRBV7-8; D assignment may be TRBD1 or TRBD2 (5 bases each). The CDR3 spans 14 residues. V was trimmed by 1 base and J by 6 bases, leaving 13 bases between them. Germline values: CDR1 SGHVS, CDR2 FQNEAQ. CDR3 sequence: CASSLGGFFSEQYF. The CDR3 bases are TGTGCCAGCAGCTTAGGGGGGTTCTTCTCCGAGCAGTACTTC.

The table lists this clonotype with a few counts. V usage is TRBV4-1 and J usage is TRBJ1-3; D gene ambiguous. V lost 2 bases and J lost 8, with 10 bases in between. From germline, CDR1 is MGHRA and CDR2 YSYEKL. The CDR3 spans 13 residues. In DNA, the CDR3 is TGCGCCAGCAGCCAATCCCCCTTGGACACCATATATTTT. This encodes CASSQSPLDTIYF.

The genes are TRBV10-3 and TRBJ2-7, with a tentative D call TRBD2 (5 bases). Between the trimmed V and J ends, which lost 5 bases and 6 bases, there was a span of 11 bases. The CDR3 length is 12 residues. CDR1 is ENHRY, CDR2 SYGVKD, per germline. CDR3 loop: CAISRGETEQYF. CDR3 coding DNA: TGTGCCATCAGTCGGGGAGAAACCGAGCAGTACTTC.

The genes are TRBV5-1 and TRBJ2-5, with D unresolved. The J call is in doubt because the DNA end fits TRBJ2-7 better. Germline CDR1 reads SGHRS; CDR2 reads YFSETQ. CDR3 size: 14 residues. The CDR3, as DNA: TGCGCCAGCAGCCCACACCAACCGTTCTACGAGCAGTACTTC. Translating it yields CASSPHQPFYEQYF.

In its sample, this clonotype was seen a few times. The chain is built from TRBV6-1 and TRBJ1-6, with unresolved D. V dropped 6 bases and J dropped 6 bases, with 18 bases sitting between them. From germline, CDR1 is MNHNS and CDR2 SASEGT. This CDR3 is 16 amino acids long. CDR3 nucleotide sequence: TGTGCCAGCAGCCCTACCGCCGGATTGATTAATTCACCCCTCCACTTT. Its protein is CASSPTAGLINSPLHF.

This clonotype was picked up a small number of times. This chain uses TRBV29-1 with TRBJ2-5; D is uncertain. The end of the DNA fits TRBJ2-1 better, so the J call may be wrong. Per germline, CDR1 SQVTM and CDR2 ANQGSEA. CDR3 length: 12 amino acids. The CDR3 region has the DNA TGCAGCGTTGAAAGGGCTGACAATGAGCAGTTCTTC. Protein sequence: CSVERADNEQFF.

In its sample, this clonotype was seen a few times. The rearrangement uses TRBV12-3 or TRBV12-4 and TRBJ2-7; no firm D call. The CDR3 has 10 residues. V lost 3 bases and J lost 5, with 2 bases in between. CDR3 residues: CASSFNEQYF. The CDR3 bases are TGTGCCAGCAGTTTTAACGAGCAGTACTTC.

The V gene is TRBV10-3, the J gene TRBJ2-1, with D possibly TRBD1 on 6 matching bases. Trimming removed 6 bases from V and 5 bases from J, with 17 bases in between. CDR3 length: 15 residues. Germline values: CDR1 ENHRY, CDR2 SYGVKD. The CDR3 sequence: CAIRDVQGDNNEQFF. CDR3 sequence (DNA): TGTGCCATCAGGGACGTACAGGGTGATAACAATGAGCAGTTCTTC.

The chain joins TRBV11-1 to TRBJ1-1, with D perhaps TRBD1 (6 bases). The ends were cut back, 5 bases at V and 1 base at J, with 23 bases in the middle. The CDR3 totals 18 residues. Germline V gives CDR1 SGHAT, CDR2 FQDESV (reference sequence). The CDR3, as DNA: TGTGCCAGCAGCACGAGTCGGGACACTCGACAGGAGAACACTGAAGCTTTCTTT. It specifies CASSTSRDTRQENTEAFF.

This clonotype was recorded many times. The chain combines TRBV5-6 with TRBJ2-7; D call uncertain. The CDR3 runs 14 residues. Trimming pared 0 bases from V and 4 bases from J, leaving 11 bases between. CDR1 and CDR2 (germline): SGHDT, YYEEEE. This chain's CDR3 is CASSLVGRAYEQYF. DNA of the CDR3: TGTGCCAGCAGCTTGGTGGGTCGCGCGTACGAGCAGTACTTC. The complete variable domain, with remaining parts taken from reference TRBV5-6 and TRBJ2-7, reads DAGVTQSPTHLIKTRGQQVTLRCSPKSGHDTVSWYQQALGQGPQFIFQYYEEEERQRGNFPDRFSGHQFPNYSSELNVNALLLGDSALYLCASSLVGRAYEQYFGPGTRLTVT.

The chain carries TRBV2 and TRBJ1-4; D is unclear. CDR1 is SNHLY and CDR2 is FYNNEI in the germline V gene. With 6 bases removed from V and 5 bases from J, the gap between germline ends came to 7 bases. This CDR3 has 12 amino acids. The CDR3: CASRWRNEKLFF. CDR3 in DNA: TGTGCCAGCAGGTGGAGGAATGAAAAACTGTTTTTT.

This clonotype was seen more than once but under ten times. The V call is TRBV29-1, the J call TRBJ1-3; D remains unclear. Per germline, CDR1 SQVTM and CDR2 ANQGSEA. Trimming cost V 3 bases and J 2 bases, with 11 bases left between them. CDR3 length: 14 amino acids. CDR3 sequence (DNA): TGCAGCGTTGATCTGGGGTCCGCTGGAAACACCATATATTTT. Its protein product is CSVDLGSAGNTIYF. Based on the CDR3 plus reference TRBV29-1 and TRBJ1-3, the full variable domain is SAVISQKPSRDICQRGTSLTIQCQVDSQVTMMFWYRQQPGQSLTLIATANQGSEATYESGFVIDKFPISRPNLTFSTLTVSNMSPEDSSIYLCSVDLGSAGNTIYFGEGSWLTVV.

The rearrangement uses TRBV7-3 and TRBJ2-3, with D perhaps given as TRBD1 or TRBD2 (6 bases each). The germline V and J ends were trimmed by 5 bases and 5 bases, with 20 bases remaining between them. The CDR3 is made up of 16 amino acids. Germline values: CDR1 SGHTA, CDR2 FQGTGA. This chain's CDR3 is CASSPTRRGPGDTQYF. The CDR3, as DNA: TGTGCCAGCAGCCCAACGCGTCGGGGGCCAGGAGATACGCAGTATTTT.

This clonotype has ten or more counts. The V and J genes are TRBV29-1 and TRBJ2-7; D possibly corresponds to TRBD1 (6 bases). Trimming left V 1 base short and J 2 bases short, with 6 bases between. The CDR3 is made up of 12 amino acids. Germline V lookup: CDR1 SQVTM, CDR2 ANQGSEA. CDR3: CSVEGQAYEQYF. CDR3 nucleotide sequence: TGCAGCGTTGAAGGACAGGCCTACGAGCAGTACTTC.

The DNA of the CDR3 is TGTGCCATCAGTGAGCCGACTCATGGGGAGACCCAGTACTTC. It encodes CAISEPTHGETQYF. The chain has TRBV10-3 and TRBJ2-5, with D unclear. V was trimmed by 2 bases and J by 5 bases, leaving 12 bases between them. The CDR3 runs 14 residues. CDR1 is ENHRY and CDR2 is SYGVKD in the germline V gene.

The chain has TRBV7-9 and TRBJ2-1, with D maybe TRBD1 (6 bases). The CDR3 is made up of 18 amino acids. Germline CDR1 SEHNR, CDR2 FQNEAQ (reference sequence). Between the trimmed V and J ends, which lost 2 bases and 2 bases, there was a span of 19 bases. In DNA form, the CDR3 reads TGTGCCAGCAGCTTAACCCCCTCACCAGGGGTGGCCTACAATGAGCAGTTCTTC. This translates into CASSLTPSPGVAYNEQFF. Full variable domain (outside the CDR3, taken from reference TRBV7-9 and TRBJ2-1): DTGVSQNPRHKITKRGQNVTFRCDPISEHNRLYWYRQTLGQGPEFLTYFQNEAQLEKSRLLSDRFSAERPKGSFSTLEIQRTEQGDSAMYLCASSLTPSPGVAYNEQFFGPGTRLTVL.

This clonotype came up a few times. V usage is TRBV10-3 and J usage is TRBJ1-1, with D possibly matching TRBD1 (6 bases). CDR1 is ENHRY and CDR2 is SYGVKD in the germline V gene. With 11 bases removed from V and 5 bases from J, the gap between germline ends came to 21 bases. This CDR3 has 14 amino acids. In DNA form, the CDR3 reads TGTGCCCTAAGGCCCCCGGGGGGCCGGACTGAAGCTTTCTTT. Its translation: CALRPPGGRTEAFF.

The chain has TRBV7-2 and TRBJ1-2; D is unresolved. The germline CDR1 and CDR2 sequences are SGHTA and FQGNSA. This CDR3 has 14 amino acids. Trimming shortened V by 5 bases and J by 6 bases, and 16 bases separated the two germline ends. In DNA, the CDR3 is TGTGCCAGCAGCCCTAGTGTCAGCTGGGATGGCTACACCTTC. Residues: CASSPSVSWDGYTF.

The chain carries TRBV4-2 and TRBJ2-3; D may be TRBD1 or TRBD2 (5 bases each). This CDR3 has 19 amino acids. The V end lost 1 base, the J end lost 3 bases, and 23 bases lay between the germline ends. Germline V gene lookup returns CDR1 LGHNA and CDR2 YNFKEQ. In DNA, the CDR3 is TGTGCCAGCAGCCAAGGCCCTGGGGGAGAGCGCTGGCTGACAGATACGCAGTATTTT. The encoded protein is CASSQGPGGERWLTDTQYF.

The chain couples TRBV7-8 to TRBJ2-2, with D tentatively TRBD1 (6 bases). The CDR3 is 13 residues long. The V end lost 4 bases, the J end lost 6 bases, and 9 bases lay between the germline ends. The germline gives CDR1 SGHVS, CDR2 FQNEAQ. CDR3 sequence (DNA): TGTGCCAGCAGCTCTTACAGGGCCGGGGAGCTGTTTTTT. This gives the protein CASSSYRAGELFF.

This clonotype has just a few counts. This chain links TRBV5-1 with TRBJ2-3; 9 positions match TRBD2. The germline gives CDR1 SGHRS, CDR2 YFSETQ. The CDR3 runs 17 residues. The trim removed 0 bases at V and 2 bases at J, leaving 7 bases unmatched. CDR3 protein: CASSLVAAGGPTDTQYF. The DNA of the CDR3 is TGCGCCAGCAGCTTGGTGGCAGCGGGGGGTCCCACAGATACGCAGTATTTT.

V is TRBV11-3 and J is TRBJ1-1; no reliable D call. Germline values: CDR1 SGHNT, CDR2 YENEEA. The CDR3 extends over 12 amino acids. With 3 bases removed from V and 4 bases from J, the gap between germline ends came to 6 bases. CDR3 sequence reads: CASSFPTTEAFF. The DNA for the CDR3 is TGTGCCAGCAGCTTCCCAACCACTGAAGCTTTCTTT.